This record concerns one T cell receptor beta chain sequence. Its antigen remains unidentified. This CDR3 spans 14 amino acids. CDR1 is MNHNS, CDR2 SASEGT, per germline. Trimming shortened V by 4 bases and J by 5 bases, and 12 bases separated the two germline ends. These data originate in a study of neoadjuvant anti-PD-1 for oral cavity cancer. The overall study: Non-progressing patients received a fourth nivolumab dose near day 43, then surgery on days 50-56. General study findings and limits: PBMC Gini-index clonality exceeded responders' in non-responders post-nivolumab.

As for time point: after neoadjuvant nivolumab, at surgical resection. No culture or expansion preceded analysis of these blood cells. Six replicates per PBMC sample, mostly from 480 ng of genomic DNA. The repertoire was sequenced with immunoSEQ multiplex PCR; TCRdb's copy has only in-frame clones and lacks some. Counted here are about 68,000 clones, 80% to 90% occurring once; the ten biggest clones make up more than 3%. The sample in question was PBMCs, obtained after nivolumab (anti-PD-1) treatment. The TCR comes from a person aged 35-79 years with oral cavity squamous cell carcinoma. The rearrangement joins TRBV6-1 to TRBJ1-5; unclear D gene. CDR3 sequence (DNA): TGTGCCAGCAGTGGCGCGGGAGACCATCAGCCCCAGCATTTT. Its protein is CASSGAGDHQPQHF.